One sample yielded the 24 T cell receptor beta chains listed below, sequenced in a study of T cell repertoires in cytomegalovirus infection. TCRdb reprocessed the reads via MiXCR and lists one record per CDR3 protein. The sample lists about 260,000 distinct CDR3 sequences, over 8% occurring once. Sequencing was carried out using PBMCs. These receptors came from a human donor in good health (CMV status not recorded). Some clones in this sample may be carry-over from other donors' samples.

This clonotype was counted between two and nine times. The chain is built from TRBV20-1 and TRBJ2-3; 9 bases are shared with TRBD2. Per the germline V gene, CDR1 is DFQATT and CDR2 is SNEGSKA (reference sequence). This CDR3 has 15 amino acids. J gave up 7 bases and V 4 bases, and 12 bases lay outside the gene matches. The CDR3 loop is CSATVAGVEWNTQYF. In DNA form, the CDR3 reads TGCAGTGCTACCGTAGCGGGAGTGGAGTGGAATACGCAGTATTTT.

The CDR3 coding sequence is TGCGCCAGCAGCCAAGAGGCCCCAGGGCTGGGGAAGACTGAAGCTTTCTTT. Protein sequence: CASSQEAPGLGKTEAFF. This rearrangement joins TRBV4-1 to TRBJ1-1; D might be TRBD1 (5 bases). There are 17 residues in the CDR3. V shed 0 bases and J shed 5 bases, with 19 bases lying between them. From germline, CDR1 is MGHRA and CDR2 YSYEKL.

The CDR3 DNA reads TGTGCCAGCAGTAGACAGACCAATCAGCCCCAGCATTTT. Its protein is CASSRQTNQPQHF. The rearrangement joins TRBV2 to TRBJ1-5; D is perhaps TRBD1 (5 bases). In germline, CDR1 is SNHLY, CDR2 FYNNEI. The CDR3 covers 13 residues. Trimming stripped 5 bases from V and 3 bases from J, with 8 bases between. Filled out from reference TRBV2 and TRBJ1-5, the complete variable domain reads EPEVTQTPSHQVTQMGQEVILRCVPISNHLYFYWYRQILGQKVEFLVSFYNNEISEKSEIFDDQFSVERPDGSNFTLKIRSTKLEDSAMYFCASSRQTNQPQHFGDGTRLSIL.

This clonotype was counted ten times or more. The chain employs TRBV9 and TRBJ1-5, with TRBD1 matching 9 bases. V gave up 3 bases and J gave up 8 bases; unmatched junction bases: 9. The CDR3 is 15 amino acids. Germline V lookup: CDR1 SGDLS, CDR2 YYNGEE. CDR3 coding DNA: TGTGCCAGCAGCGCCGGGACAGGGTCGGGAGAGCCCCAGCATTTT. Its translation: CASSAGTGSGEPQHF.

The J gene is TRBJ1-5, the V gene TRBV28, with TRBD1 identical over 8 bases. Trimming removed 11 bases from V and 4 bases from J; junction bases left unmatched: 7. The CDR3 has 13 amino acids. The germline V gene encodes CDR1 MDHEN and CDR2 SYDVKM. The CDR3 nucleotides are TGTGCCGCACACACAGGGGGGAATCAGCCCCAGCATTTT. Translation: CAAHTGGNQPQHF. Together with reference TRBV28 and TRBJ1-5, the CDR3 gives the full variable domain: DVKVTQSSRYLVKRTGEKVFLECVQDMDHENMFWYRQDPGLGLRLIYFSYDVKMKEKGDIPEGYSVSREKKERFSLILESASTNQTSMYLCAAHTGGNQPQHFGDGTRLSIL.

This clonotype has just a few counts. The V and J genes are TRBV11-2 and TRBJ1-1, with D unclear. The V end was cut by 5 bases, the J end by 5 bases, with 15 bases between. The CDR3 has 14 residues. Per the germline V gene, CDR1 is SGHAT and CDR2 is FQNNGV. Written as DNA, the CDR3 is TGTGCCAGCAGCGATAGACCCCGACGGACTGAAGCTTTCTTT. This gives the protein CASSDRPRRTEAFF.

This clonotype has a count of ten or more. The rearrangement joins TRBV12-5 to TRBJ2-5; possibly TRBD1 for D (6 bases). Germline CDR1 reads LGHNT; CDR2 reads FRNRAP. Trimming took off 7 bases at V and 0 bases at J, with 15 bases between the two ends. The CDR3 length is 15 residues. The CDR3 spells CASAKGVSYQETQYF. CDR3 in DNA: TGTGCTAGTGCTAAGGGGGTATCCTACCAAGAGACCCAGTACTTC.

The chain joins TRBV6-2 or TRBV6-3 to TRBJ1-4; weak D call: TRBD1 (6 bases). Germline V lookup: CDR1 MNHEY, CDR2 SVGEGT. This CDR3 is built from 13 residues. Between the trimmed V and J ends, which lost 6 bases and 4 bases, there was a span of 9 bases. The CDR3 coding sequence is TGTGCCAGCAGAGGACAGCTTAATGAAAAACTGTTTTTT. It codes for CASRGQLNEKLFF.

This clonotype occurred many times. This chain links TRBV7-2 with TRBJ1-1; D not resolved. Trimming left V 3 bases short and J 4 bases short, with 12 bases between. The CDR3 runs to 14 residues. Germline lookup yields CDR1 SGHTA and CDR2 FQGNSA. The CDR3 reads CASSFGHRGTEAFF. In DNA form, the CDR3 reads TGTGCCAGCAGCTTCGGCCACCGGGGCACTGAAGCTTTCTTT.

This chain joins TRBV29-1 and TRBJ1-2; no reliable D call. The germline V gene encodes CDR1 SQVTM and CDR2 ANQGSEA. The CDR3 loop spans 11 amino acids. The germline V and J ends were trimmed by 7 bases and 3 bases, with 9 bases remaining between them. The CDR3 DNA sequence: TGCAGCGCCGAGGGAGACTATGGCTACACCTTC. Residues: CSAEGDYGYTF.

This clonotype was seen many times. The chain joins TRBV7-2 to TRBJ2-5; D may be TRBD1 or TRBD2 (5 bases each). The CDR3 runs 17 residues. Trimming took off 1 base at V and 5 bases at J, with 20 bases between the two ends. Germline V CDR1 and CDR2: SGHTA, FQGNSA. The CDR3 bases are TGTGCCAGCAGCTTAGGGCGCGGCCCCGGGGCCATGGAGACCCAGTACTTC. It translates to CASSLGRGPGAMETQYF.

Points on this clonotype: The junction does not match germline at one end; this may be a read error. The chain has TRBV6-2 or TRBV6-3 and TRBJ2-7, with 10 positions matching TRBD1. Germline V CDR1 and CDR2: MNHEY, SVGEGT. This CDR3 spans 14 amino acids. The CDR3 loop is CASSEIIGGQGSHF. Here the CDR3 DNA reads TGTGCCAGCAGTGAAATCATCGGGGGACAGGGGTCCCACTTC.

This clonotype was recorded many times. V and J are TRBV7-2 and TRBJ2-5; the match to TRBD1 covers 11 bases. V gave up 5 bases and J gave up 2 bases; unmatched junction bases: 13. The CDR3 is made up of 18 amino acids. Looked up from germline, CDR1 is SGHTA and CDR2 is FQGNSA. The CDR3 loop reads CASSPRDRGLATQETQYF. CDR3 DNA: TGTGCCAGCAGCCCAAGGGACAGGGGGTTAGCCACTCAAGAGACCCAGTACTTC.

CDR3 sequence: CASSGGRTNQPQHF. CDR3 sequence (DNA): TGTGCCAGCAGTGGGGGGAGAACCAATCAGCCCCAGCATTTT. V and J are TRBV28 and TRBJ1-5, with a weak D call TRBD1 (5 bases). Germline loops: CDR1 MDHEN, CDR2 SYDVKM. The V gene lost 5 bases and the J gene lost 3 bases, with 11 bases spanning the gap. The CDR3 covers 14 residues.

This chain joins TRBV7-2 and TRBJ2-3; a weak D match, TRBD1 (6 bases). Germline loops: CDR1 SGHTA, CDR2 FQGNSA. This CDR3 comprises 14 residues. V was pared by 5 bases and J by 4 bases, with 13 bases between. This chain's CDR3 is CASSTYRAADTQYF. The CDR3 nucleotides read TGTGCCAGCAGCACATACAGGGCTGCAGATACGCAGTATTTT. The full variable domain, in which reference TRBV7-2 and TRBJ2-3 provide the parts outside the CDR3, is GAGVSQSPSNKVTEKGKDVELRCDPISGHTALYWYRQSLGQGLEFLIYFQGNSAPDKSGLPSDRFSAERTGGSVSTLTIQRTQQEDSAVYLCASSTYRAADTQYFGPGTRLTVL.

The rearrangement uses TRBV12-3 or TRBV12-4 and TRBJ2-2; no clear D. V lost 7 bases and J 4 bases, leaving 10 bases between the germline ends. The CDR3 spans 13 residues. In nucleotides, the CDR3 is TGTGCCAGCAAGCCCGGGTTCACCGGGGAGCTGTTTTTT. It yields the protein CASKPGFTGELFF.

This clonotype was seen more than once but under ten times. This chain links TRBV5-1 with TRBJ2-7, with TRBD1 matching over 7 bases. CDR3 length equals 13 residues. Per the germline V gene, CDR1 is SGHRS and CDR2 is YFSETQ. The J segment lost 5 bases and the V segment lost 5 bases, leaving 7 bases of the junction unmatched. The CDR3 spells CASSKLGGHEQYF. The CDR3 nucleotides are TGCGCCAGCAGTAAGCTAGGGGGCCACGAGCAGTACTTC.

CDR3 DNA: TGTGCCAGCTCACCATCCACAGGGAACTACAATGAGCAGTTCTTC. This encodes CASSPSTGNYNEQFF. This chain connects TRBV18 to TRBJ2-1; tentatively, D is TRBD1 (6 bases). The V end lost 2 bases, the J end lost 3 bases, and 11 bases lay between the germline ends. Germline values: CDR1 KGHSH, CDR2 LQKENI. This CDR3 comprises 15 residues.

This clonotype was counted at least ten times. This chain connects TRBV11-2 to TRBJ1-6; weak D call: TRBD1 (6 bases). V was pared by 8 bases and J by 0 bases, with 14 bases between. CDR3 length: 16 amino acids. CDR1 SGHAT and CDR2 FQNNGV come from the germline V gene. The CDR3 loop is CASSPAGVSYNSPLHF. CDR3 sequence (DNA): TGTGCCAGCTCACCCGCAGGGGTCTCCTATAATTCACCCCTCCACTTT.

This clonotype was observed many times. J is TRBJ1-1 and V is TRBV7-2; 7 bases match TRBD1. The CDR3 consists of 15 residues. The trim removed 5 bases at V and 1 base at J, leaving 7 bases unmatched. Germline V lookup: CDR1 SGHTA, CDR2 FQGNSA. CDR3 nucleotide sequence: TGTGCCAGCAGCATTACAGGGGCTCGGAACACTGAAGCTTTCTTT. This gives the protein CASSITGARNTEAFF.

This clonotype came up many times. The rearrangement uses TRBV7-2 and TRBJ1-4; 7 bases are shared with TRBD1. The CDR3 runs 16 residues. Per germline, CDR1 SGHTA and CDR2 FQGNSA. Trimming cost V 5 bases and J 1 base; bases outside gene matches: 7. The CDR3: CASSTRQGGTNEKLFF. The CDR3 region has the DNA TGTGCCAGCAGCACCCGACAGGGTGGAACTAATGAAAAACTGTTTTTT. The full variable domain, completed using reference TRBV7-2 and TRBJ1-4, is GAGVSQSPSNKVTEKGKDVELRCDPISGHTALYWYRQSLGQGLEFLIYFQGNSAPDKSGLPSDRFSAERTGGSVSTLTIQRTQQEDSAVYLCASSTRQGGTNEKLFFGSGTQLSVL.

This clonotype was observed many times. The chain's CDR3 is CASSLPTGPKDEQFF. In DNA, the CDR3 is TGTGCCAGCAGCTTACCGACGGGCCCCAAGGATGAGCAGTTCTTC. The genes are TRBV7-4 and TRBJ2-1; D gene uncertain. Germline values: CDR1 SGHVT, CDR2 SQSDAQ. This CDR3 comprises 15 residues. The ends were cut back, 2 bases at V and 8 bases at J, with 16 bases in the middle.

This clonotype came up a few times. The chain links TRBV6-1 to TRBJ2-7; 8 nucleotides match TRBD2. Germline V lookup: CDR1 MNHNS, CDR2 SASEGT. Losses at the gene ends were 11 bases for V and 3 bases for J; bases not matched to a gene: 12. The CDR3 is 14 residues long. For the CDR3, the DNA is TGTGCCGCACGGGAGGGGGGGGCGAGCTACGAGCAGTACTTC. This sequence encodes CAAREGGASYEQYF.

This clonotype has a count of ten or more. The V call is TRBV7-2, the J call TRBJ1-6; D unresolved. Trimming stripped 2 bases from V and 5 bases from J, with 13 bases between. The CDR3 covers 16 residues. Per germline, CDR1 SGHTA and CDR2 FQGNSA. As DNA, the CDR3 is TGTGCCAGCAGCTTACTGTTCACTCGGGATAATTCACCCCTCCACTTT. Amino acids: CASSLLFTRDNSPLHF.